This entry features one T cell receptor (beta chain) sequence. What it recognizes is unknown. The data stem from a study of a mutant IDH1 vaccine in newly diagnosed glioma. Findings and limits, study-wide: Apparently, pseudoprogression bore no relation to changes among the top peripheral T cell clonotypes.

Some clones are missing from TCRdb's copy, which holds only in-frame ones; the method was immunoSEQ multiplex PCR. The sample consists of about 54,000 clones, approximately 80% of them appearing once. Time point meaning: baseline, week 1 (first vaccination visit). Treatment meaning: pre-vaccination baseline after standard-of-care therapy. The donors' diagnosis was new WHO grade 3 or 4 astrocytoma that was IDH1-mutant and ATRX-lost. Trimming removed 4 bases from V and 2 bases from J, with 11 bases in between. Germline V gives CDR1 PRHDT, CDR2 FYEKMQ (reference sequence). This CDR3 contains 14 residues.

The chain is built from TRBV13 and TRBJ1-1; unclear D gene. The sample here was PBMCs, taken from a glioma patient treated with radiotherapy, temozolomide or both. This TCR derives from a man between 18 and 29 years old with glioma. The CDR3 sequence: CASSSPLRNTEAFF. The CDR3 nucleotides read TGTGCCAGCAGCTCCCCGTTAAGAAACACTGAAGCTTTCTTT.